Each of the 7 T cell receptor beta chains below was sequenced from the same sample in a study of monozygotic twins with inflammatory bowel disease (dated by TCRdb to the late 2010s). The library was built by means of 5' RACE. The sequencer was an Illumina HiSeq 2500. TCRdb reprocessed the raw reads; every CDR3 protein sequence is a single record, and DNA is not supplied. The sample table includes 150,000 or so distinct CDR3 sequences. Less than 7.5% of the sample lies in the top ten. The sequencing input was blood. The source is a human donor with ulcerative colitis or Crohn's disease, or a healthy co-twin of an affected twin (not recorded which).

J is TRBJ2-7 and V is TRBV4-2; TCRdb's D call, TRBD1, is unchecked because there is no DNA. The CDR3 is made up of 14 amino acids. Germline lookup yields CDR1 LGHNA and CDR2 YNFKEQ. CDR3 in amino acids: CASSQGEGIYEQYF.

The gene calls are TRBV7-3 and TRBJ1-1. The germline gives CDR1 SGHTA, CDR2 FQGTGA. The CDR3 is 14 amino acids. CDR3 region: CASSFGGVATEAFF.

The chain has TRBV20-1 and TRBJ2-7; TCRdb indicates TRBD1, and absent DNA this call remains unverified. Per the germline V gene, CDR1 is DFQATT and CDR2 is SNEGSKA (reference sequence). The CDR3 spans 16 residues. The CDR3 spells CSARDSVRTGTYEQYF.

The chain is built from TRBV7-2 and TRBJ2-7. This CDR3 contains 13 residues. The germline V gene encodes CDR1 SGHTA and CDR2 FQGNSA. The CDR3 loop is CASSAKSSYEQYF.

The chain is built from TRBV30 and TRBJ2-7; TCRdb calls TRBD1, which cannot be checked without DNA. CDR3 length: 14 residues. Per the germline V gene, CDR1 is GTSNPN and CDR2 is SVGIG (reference sequence). The CDR3 region is CAWSGGPLSYEQYF.

The gene calls are TRBV27 and TRBJ2-4; TCRdb selects TRBD2, and the lack of DNA leaves this call unchecked. The CDR3 totals 17 residues. CDR1 is MNHEY and CDR2 is SMNVEV in the germline V gene (reference sequence). The CDR3 loop is CASSLLGTSGTKNIQYF.

The chain carries TRBV20-1 and TRBJ2-7; the TCRdb call, TRBD1, lacks DNA for checking. CDR3 length equals 13 residues. CDR1 is DFQATT, CDR2 SNEGSKA, per germline (reference sequence). The CDR3 reads CSARRDSSYEQYF.